This T cell receptor beta chain was captured by sequencing in a study of PD-1 blockade in classical Hodgkin lymphoma. Study conclusions and caveats: The authors excluded patients who started nivolumab under 1 year after ASCT. Complete responders possessed baseline diversity comparable to newly diagnosed patients.

Using immunoSEQ multiplex PCR, the repertoire was profiled, and TCRdb retains in-frame clones only, with some absent. The table lists about 93,000 clones, roughly 79% of them singletons. In the case of this clone: Its antigen is as yet unknown.

There was relapse after autologous stem cell transplantation in every patient, and there was variation in brentuximab vedotin exposure. Progressive disease, partial response or complete response was each patient's best response. The TCR originated in a human donor with classical Hodgkin lymphoma. Sequenced material: peripheral blood mononuclear cells (PBMCs), taken before the second cycle of nivolumab.

CDR3 bases: TGCGCCAGCAGCCAAGCGCCTAGCGGGAGAGCCTACAATGAGCAGTTCTTC. Translating gives CASSQAPSGRAYNEQFF. The chain is built from TRBV4-3 and TRBJ2-1; TRBD2 matches 10 bases. The CDR3 has 17 amino acids. Per germline, CDR1 LGHNA and CDR2 YSLEER. Trimming cost V 1 base and J 2 bases; bases outside gene matches: 5.